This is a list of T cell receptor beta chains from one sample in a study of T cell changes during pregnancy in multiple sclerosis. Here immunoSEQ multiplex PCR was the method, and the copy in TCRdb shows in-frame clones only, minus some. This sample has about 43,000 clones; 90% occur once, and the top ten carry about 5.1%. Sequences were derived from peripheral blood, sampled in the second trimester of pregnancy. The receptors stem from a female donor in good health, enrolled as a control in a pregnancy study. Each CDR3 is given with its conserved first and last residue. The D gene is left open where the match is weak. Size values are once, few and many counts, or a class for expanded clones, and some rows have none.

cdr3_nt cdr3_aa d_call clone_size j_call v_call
TGTGCCAGTAGTATAGGCCGGAGCAATCAGCCCCAGCATTTT CASSIGRSNQPQHF . . TRBJ1-5 TRBV19
TGTGCCATCAGTGACAGGGGCTTCTCTGGAAACACCATATATTTT CAISDRGFSGNTIYF . . TRBJ1-3 TRBV10-3
TGTGCCAGCAGCCAGACAGCCTACAATGAGCAGTTCTTC CASSQTAYNEQFF . . TRBJ2-1 TRBV14
TGCGCCAGCAGCCCCTCCGGGACTAGCGGGACCCAGTACTTC CASSPSGTSGTQYF TRBD2 . TRBJ2-5 TRBV5-1
TGTGCCAGCCAGCCTAGCGGGGGGCGAGAGACCCAGTACTTC CASQPSGGRETQYF TRBD2 . TRBJ2-5 TRBV7-2
TGTGCCAGCAGCCCCAAGGGGGTATACGCAGATACGCAGTATTTT CASSPKGVYADTQYF . few TRBJ2-3 TRBV5-4
TGTGCCAGCTCACCACCGCCAGGGGCCTTGCCCTACGAGCAGTACTTC CASSPPPGALPYEQYF . . TRBJ2-7 TRBV18
TGTGCCAGCAGTTTATCCTCGGGGTTCTATGGCTACACCTTC CASSLSSGFYGYTF . . TRBJ1-2 TRBV27
TGTGCCAGCAGTTACTCTTGGGACAGCTCCTACGAGCAGTACTTC CASSYSWDSSYEQYF TRBD1 . TRBJ2-7 TRBV6-5
TGTGCCATCAGAGACGCGGGGCTGGATACGCAGTATTTT CAIRDAGLDTQYF . . TRBJ2-3 TRBV10-3
TGTGCCTGGGCCGGGACAGGACGCACCTTC CAWAGTGRTF TRBD1 . TRBJ1-2 TRBV30
TGTGCCAGCAGTGATCTGGGGGGGGCCACAGATACGCAGTATTTT CASSDLGGATDTQYF . once TRBJ2-3 TRBV2
TGTGCCAGCAGAACCGGGACAGGGCATGGCTACACCTTC CASRTGTGHGYTF TRBD1 . TRBJ1-2 TRBV6-5
TGTGCCATCAGTGGATCCAGGGGGGAGACCGGGGAGCTGTTTTTT CAISGSRGETGELFF . once TRBJ2-2 TRBV10-3
TGTGCCAGCAGCCAACAGGGAATCAACAATCAGCCCCAGCATTTT CASSQQGINNQPQHF . few TRBJ1-5 TRBV5-6
TGTGCCAGCAGTGAAAGCGGAGATAATCAGCCCCAGCATTTT CASSESGDNQPQHF . . TRBJ1-5 TRBV6-1